This TCR beta chain stems from a study of vaccination effects on CD4 cells after COVID-19. Using viral peptide pools, the ViraFEST assay grew out antigen-specific CD4+ T cells prior to sequencing. An approximately 10-day culture period preceded the isolation of CD4+ T cells. Each participant was given two doses of one vaccine (BNT162b2 or mRNA-1273). Wells containing 1.5 million to 2.5 million PBMC each were cultured with 9 to 10 IU/ml IL-2 and about 10 ug/ml peptides. Generated by immunoSEQ multiplex PCR, the TCRdb table keeps only in-frame clones and is missing some. The sample carries 20,000 to 30,000 clones, about three quarters recorded once. Findings and limits, study-wide: Few convalescent patients were studied, and early post-infection samples were lacking. Infection- and vaccine-induced clones contracted markedly late after vaccination.

Germline V gives CDR1 KGHDR, CDR2 SFDVKD. With V trimmed by 5 bases and J by 5 bases, 6 bases remained unmatched. The CDR3 totals 15 residues. As regards this clone: The antigen remains undetermined.

The sequences come from CD4+ T cells from PBMCs cultured with SARS-CoV-2 spike peptides, collected after COVID-19 vaccination. The receptor was derived from a human donor who received a COVID-19 vaccine. Some clones in this sample may be carry-over from other donors' samples. The J gene is TRBJ2-2, the V gene TRBV24-1, with 8 positions matching TRBD1. CDR3 nucleotides: TGTGCCACCAGTGTTTCGAGACAGGGGACCGGGGAGCTGTTTTTT. Its protein product is CATSVSRQGTGELFF.